The 25 T cell receptor beta chains given below trace back to one sample, sequenced in a study of blood T cell repertoires in COVID-19. Profiling relied on immunoSEQ multiplex PCR, and the TCRdb table lists in-frame clones only, not all of them. The sample holds hundreds of thousands of clones, approximately 82% seen once. Sequencing was performed on peripheral blood. These receptors came from an elderly woman with acute or convalescent COVID-19.

This clone is a singleton in its sample. The gene calls are TRBV2 and TRBJ1-6; TRBD1 might be the D (5 bases). This CDR3 comprises 15 residues. Trimming removed 2 bases from V and 11 bases from J, with 16 bases in between. The germline CDR1 and CDR2 sequences are SNHLY and FYNNEI. As DNA, the CDR3 is TGTGCCAGCAGTGAAACGGGTCAGGGCGCGACACCCCTCCACTTT. This encodes CASSETGQGATPLHF. Looking up the rest from reference TRBV2 and TRBJ1-6 gives the full variable domain: EPEVTQTPSHQVTQMGQEVILRCVPISNHLYFYWYRQILGQKVEFLVSFYNNEISEKSEIFDDQFSVERPDGSNFTLKIRSTKLEDSAMYFCASSETGQGATPLHFGNGTRLTVT.

The chain is built from TRBV6-2 or TRBV6-3 and TRBJ2-4; D possibly corresponds to TRBD2 (7 bases). V gave up 2 bases and J gave up 0 bases, with 11 bases separating them. The germline V gene has CDR1 MNHEY and CDR2 SVGEGT. CDR3 length equals 16 residues. This chain's CDR3 is CASSYGGALAKNIQYF. The CDR3 DNA reads as TGTGCCAGCAGTTACGGGGGGGCCCTAGCCAAAAACATTCAGTACTTC.

V gene TRBV3-1 (or the pseudogene TRBV3-2) combines with J gene TRBJ2-1; TRBD1 is a possible D gene (5 bases). CDR1 and CDR2 (germline): LGHDT, YNNKEL (reference sequence). The V end was cut by 2 bases, the J end by 2 bases, with 10 bases between. The CDR3 is 15 residues long. CDR3 bases: TGTGCCAGCAGCCAAAGACCGACAGCCTACAATGAGCAGTTCTTC. Translating it yields CASSQRPTAYNEQFF.

The chain is built from TRBV6-2 or TRBV6-3 and TRBJ1-1; no reliable D call. Trimming pared 2 bases from V and 1 base from J, leaving 8 bases between. Germline V gives CDR1 MNHEY, CDR2 SVGEGT. The CDR3 totals 14 residues. The CDR3 here is CASSYVSGNTEAFF. In DNA, the CDR3 is TGTGCCAGCAGTTACGTTTCAGGGAACACTGAAGCTTTCTTT.

The chain joins TRBV9 to TRBJ1-1; 7 nucleotides agree with TRBD1. Germline-derived CDR1 and CDR2 are SGDLS and YYNGEE. There are 17 residues in the CDR3. V gave up 4 bases and J gave up 5 bases; unmatched junction bases: 17. CDR3 bases: TGTGCCAGCAGCTCCAAACAGGGGACCCTACTTGGGACTGAAGCTTTCTTT. Encoded protein: CASSSKQGTLLGTEAFF.

This clone was found a few times. V and J are TRBV5-6 and TRBJ1-6, with D perhaps matching TRBD1 (5 bases). CDR3 length: 15 residues. Trimming removed 3 bases from V and 10 bases from J, with 17 bases in between. Germline V gene data show CDR1 as SGHDT and CDR2 as YYEEEE. The CDR3 here is CASSSEGTGISPLHF. The CDR3 coding sequence is TGTGCCAGCAGCTCTGAGGGGACTGGGATCTCACCCCTCCACTTT.

This clone was seen a single time. V and J are TRBV28 and TRBJ1-2, with a possible D match to TRBD1 (5 bases). Trimming removed 2 bases at V and 3 bases at J, with 10 bases between. The CDR3 extends over 14 amino acids. Germline CDR1 reads MDHEN; CDR2 reads SYDVKM. This CDR3 reads CASSLVAGDYGYTF. The CDR3 nucleotides are TGTGCCAGCAGTTTAGTGGCGGGGGACTATGGCTACACCTTC.

V is TRBV5-1 and J is TRBJ1-2, with D perhaps matching TRBD1 (5 bases). The CDR3 consists of 15 residues. Trimming took 4 bases from V and 0 from J, leaving 13 bases between them. The germline V gene has CDR1 SGHRS and CDR2 YFSETQ. The CDR3 bases are TGCGCCAGCAGCCCAACAGGAGTTTCTAACTATGGCTACACCTTC. Protein product: CASSPTGVSNYGYTF. Full variable domain (remainder filled in from reference TRBV5-1 and TRBJ1-2): KAGVTQTPRYLIKTRGQQVTLSCSPISGHRSVSWYQQTPGQGLQFLFEYFSETQRNKGNFPGRFSGRQFSNSRSEMNVSTLELGDSALYLCASSPTGVSNYGYTFGSGTRLTVV.

This chain joins TRBV20-1 and TRBJ2-3; TRBD2 matches 7 bases. Losses at the gene ends were 3 bases for V and 4 bases for J; bases not matched to a gene: 13. There are 16 residues in the CDR3. Germline V gene sequence: CDR1 DFQATT, CDR2 SNEGSKA (reference sequence). The CDR3 protein is CSASKPAGTLADTQYF. Here the CDR3 DNA reads TGCAGTGCTAGTAAGCCAGCGGGAACACTAGCAGATACGCAGTATTTT.

The V call is TRBV14, the J call TRBJ2-3; 8 nucleotides line up with TRBD1. The germline CDR1 and CDR2 sequences are SGHDN and FVKESK. CDR3 size: 16 residues. V was clipped by 3 bases and J by 2 bases; unmatched bases: 7. CDR3 loop: CASSQWGTGDTDTQYF. In DNA form, the CDR3 reads TGTGCCAGCAGCCAGTGGGGGACAGGCGACACAGATACGCAGTATTTT.

This clone was seen only a few times. The genes are TRBV29-1 and TRBJ2-1; 14 nucleotides match TRBD2. The CDR3 consists of 14 residues. The ends lost 7 bases at V and 10 bases at J; junction bases unmatched: 9. Per germline, CDR1 SQVTM and CDR2 ANQGSEA. In nucleotides, the CDR3 is TGCAGCGCTATGACTAGCGGGAGGGCCTTAGAGCAGTTCTTC. Amino acids: CSAMTSGRALEQFF.

The chain joins TRBV2 to TRBJ2-1, with 9 positions matching TRBD1. Trimming cost V 7 bases and J 13 bases; bases outside gene matches: 14. The CDR3 has 14 amino acids. Germline V gives CDR1 SNHLY, CDR2 FYNNEI. CDR3 residues: CASTKKTGGPLQFF. The DNA of the CDR3 is TGTGCCAGCACAAAGAAAACAGGGGGCCCCCTTCAGTTCTTC. Full variable domain (outside the CDR3, taken from reference TRBV2 and TRBJ2-1): EPEVTQTPSHQVTQMGQEVILRCVPISNHLYFYWYRQILGQKVEFLVSFYNNEISEKSEIFDDQFSVERPDGSNFTLKIRSTKLEDSAMYFCASTKKTGGPLQFFGPGTRLTVL.

V and J are TRBV28 and TRBJ2-7, with 8 bases lining up with TRBD2. V lost 9 bases to trimming and J lost 7 bases; unmatched junction nucleotides: 14. CDR1 MDHEN and CDR2 SYDVKM come from the germline V gene. CDR3 length equals 14 residues. The DNA for the CDR3 is TGTGCCAGTTCAACCCCCCGACTAGCGTGGGAGCAGTACTTC. Its translation: CASSTPRLAWEQYF.

The rearrangement links TRBV7-2 to TRBJ1-1; D is uncertain. This CDR3 is 14 amino acids long. CDR1 SGHTA and CDR2 FQGNSA come from the germline V gene. Trimming left V 5 bases short and J 1 base short, with 11 bases between. The CDR3 DNA reads TGTGCCAGCAGCCTAAGGTCGGGGAACACTGAAGCTTTCTTT. It encodes CASSLRSGNTEAFF.

The CDR3: CAWARGVIAEAFF. CDR3 coding DNA: TGTGCCTGGGCCAGGGGTGTTATCGCTGAAGCTTTCTTT. The chain links TRBV30 to TRBJ1-1; TRBD1 is a possible D gene (6 bases). The CDR3 loop spans 13 amino acids. With 5 bases removed from V and 6 bases from J, the gap between germline ends came to 16 bases. Germline V gene sequence: CDR1 GTSNPN, CDR2 SVGIG (reference sequence).

V gene TRBV18 combines with J gene TRBJ1-3, with 7 bases lining up with TRBD1. The V gene's germline CDR1 is KGHSH and CDR2 LQKENI. The trim removed 4 bases at V and 4 bases at J, leaving 1 base unmatched. The CDR3 extends over 13 amino acids. CDR3 sequence reads: CASSQGQGNTIYF. CDR3 bases: TGTGCCAGCTCACAGGGACAGGGAAACACCATATATTTT.

This chain uses TRBV4-3 with TRBJ1-4, with D possibly matching TRBD1 (5 bases). Trimming removed 2 bases from V and 7 bases from J, with 11 bases in between. The CDR3 consists of 14 residues. The V gene's germline CDR1 is LGHNA and CDR2 YSLEER. Here the CDR3 reads CASSQIQGREKLFF. The CDR3 bases are TGCGCCAGCAGCCAAATCCAGGGCCGTGAAAAACTGTTTTTT.

V and J are TRBV19 and TRBJ2-5; 8 bases are shared with TRBD2. Unmatched junction bases numbered 3, after V lost 3 bases and J lost 0 bases. CDR1 LNHDA and CDR2 SQIVND come from the germline V gene (reference sequence). The CDR3 length is 15 residues. The CDR3 sequence: CASSIRLANQETQYF. CDR3 nucleotide sequence: TGTGCCAGTAGTATCAGACTAGCGAACCAAGAGACCCAGTACTTC. Complete variable domain (other parts from reference TRBV19 and TRBJ2-5): DGGITQSPKYLFRKEGQNVTLSCEQNLNHDAMYWYRQDPGQGLRLIYYSQIVNDFQKGDIAEGYSVSREKKESFPLTVTSAQKNPTAFYLCASSIRLANQETQYFGPGTRLLVL.

The chain carries TRBV2 and TRBJ1-3; TRBD1 is a possible D gene (5 bases). The CDR3 extends over 15 amino acids. V shed 5 bases and J shed 0 bases, with 11 bases lying between them. From germline, CDR1 is SNHLY and CDR2 FYNNEI. The CDR3, as DNA: TGTGCCAGCAGTAAAGACAGCCACTCTGGAAACACCATATATTTT. The encoded protein is CASSKDSHSGNTIYF.

This chain connects TRBV28 to TRBJ1-3; the D is unclear. Looked up from germline, CDR1 is MDHEN and CDR2 is SYDVKM. The length of the CDR3 is 14 residues. Trimming left V 7 bases short and J 0 bases short, with 10 bases between. The CDR3 spells CASNLANSGNTIYF. The CDR3 coding sequence is TGTGCCAGCAACCTAGCTAACTCTGGAAACACCATATATTTT.

The genes are TRBV10-2 and TRBJ1-5; 7 bases are a match to TRBD1. Germline CDR1 reads WSHSY; CDR2 reads SAAADI. CDR3 length equals 14 residues. CDR3 sequence reads: CASQGGTSNQPQHF. The CDR3 DNA is TGCGCGAGCCAGGGGGGCACTAGCAATCAGCCCCAGCATTTT.

The chain combines TRBV6-2 or TRBV6-3 with TRBJ1-2; a weak D match, TRBD1 (6 bases). The CDR3 spans 12 residues. Trimming took 5 bases from V and 2 from J, leaving 6 bases between them. CDR1 is MNHEY, CDR2 SVGEGT, per germline. CDR3 sequence (DNA): TGTGCCAGCAGTCAGGGGAACTATGGCTACACCTTC. Residues: CASSQGNYGYTF.

The rearrangement links TRBV7-7 to TRBJ1-6; 7 nucleotides align to TRBD1. From germline, CDR1 is SSHAT and CDR2 FNYEAQ (reference sequence). This CDR3 is built from 14 residues. The CDR3 sequence is CAPTRGLPTPPLHF. CDR3 bases: TGTGCTCCGACAAGGGGGCTCCCTACGCCTCCCCTCCACTTT.

This chain links TRBV6-5 with TRBJ1-3; a possible D gene is TRBD1 (6 bases). The CDR3 extends over 15 amino acids. Germline CDR1 is MNHEY and CDR2 is SVGAGI. The V end lost 5 bases, the J end lost 0 bases, and 11 bases lay between the germline ends. Here the CDR3 reads CASSTDRYSGNTIYF. The CDR3 DNA is TGTGCCAGCAGTACCGACAGGTACTCTGGAAACACCATATATTTT.

In its sample, this clone was seen once. The V and J genes are TRBV18 and TRBJ2-1; 11 nucleotides agree with TRBD2. Germline CDR1 reads KGHSH; CDR2 reads LQKENI. The ends lost 0 bases at V and 8 bases at J; junction bases unmatched: 6. This CDR3 is 16 amino acids long. In nucleotides, the CDR3 is TGTGCCAGCTCACCACCTACTAGCGGGAGAGGGGATGAGCAGTTCTTC. Its translation: CASSPPTSGRGDEQFF.